Listed below are T cell receptor beta chains from one sample, sequenced in a study of identical twins. TCRdb independently ran MiXCR on the 5' RACE reads; one entry per CDR3 protein. Counted here are 700,000 to 950,000 distinct CDR3 sequences, about 12% occurring once; the ten biggest clones make up under 2%. These data are also associated with another study on yellow fever vaccine responses in identical twins.

Sequenced: PBMCs. These receptors were obtained from a woman under 30 in good health. The CDR3 runs from the conserved cysteine through the conserved F or W. The D gene is left open where the match is weak. Rows give clone size only sometimes, using once, few, many, or a class for an expanded clone.

clone_size	d_call	v_call	j_call	cdr3_aa	cdr3_nt
few	-	TRBV28	TRBJ2-5	CASSGIGLTYQETQYF	TGTGCCAGCAGTGGGATCGGACTGACCTACCAAGAGACCCAGTACTTC
-	-	TRBV6-2/TRBV6-3	TRBJ2-1	CASSYSAGPYNEQFF	TGTGCCAGCAGTTACTCCGCGGGGCCCTACAATGAGCAGTTCTTC
many	-	TRBV5-1	TRBJ2-3	CASSWGGTDTQYF	TGCGCCAGCAGCTGGGGGGGCACAGATACGCAGTATTTT
few	-	TRBV7-8	TRBJ1-5	CASSSKSLPLGVQPQHF	TGTGCCAGCAGCTCAAAAAGCCTTCCTTTAGGAGTTCAGCCCCAGCATTTT
few	-	TRBV20-1	TRBJ2-3	CSARDRIQADTQYF	TGCAGTGCTAGAGATCGGATACAAGCAGATACGCAGTATTTT
-	TRBD2	TRBV18	TRBJ2-1	CASSPTSGSSSYNEQFF	TGTGCCAGCTCACCTACTAGCGGGAGTAGCTCCTACAATGAGCAGTTCTTC
few	TRBD1	TRBV20-1	TRBJ2-1	CSAREVGTDSYNEQFF	TGCAGTGCTAGAGAGGTGGGGACAGACTCCTACAATGAGCAGTTCTTC
few	-	TRBV5-1	TRBJ2-3	CASSLWTGADTQYF	TGCGCCAGCAGCTTGTGGACGGGAGCAGATACGCAGTATTTT
few	-	TRBV20-1	TRBJ2-5	CSATTSTETQYF	TGCAGTGCGACCACTAGCACAGAGACCCAGTACTTC
-	TRBD1	TRBV12-3/TRBV12-4	TRBJ1-1	CASSFMTGVPVGYTMGEAFF	TGTGCCAGCAGTTTTATGACAGGGGTCCCCGTAGGCTATACTATGGGGGAAGCTTTCTTT
-	-	TRBV18	TRBJ2-1	CASKGAYNEQFF	TGTGCCAGCAAAGGGGCCTACAATGAGCAGTTCTTC
few	-	TRBV9	TRBJ2-7	CASSVIGGHEQYF	TGTGCCAGCAGCGTAATTGGCGGGCACGAGCAGTACTTC
few	-	TRBV4-1	TRBJ2-5	CASSHQGPVGLETQYF	TGCGCCAGCAGCCATCAAGGCCCCGTAGGGTTAGAGACCCAGTACTTC
few	-	TRBV4-1	TRBJ1-1	CASSQAFGGEAFF	TGCGCCAGCAGCCAAGCGTTTGGGGGTGAAGCTTTCTTT
few	-	TRBV13	TRBJ2-1	CASSSENSDEQFF	TGTGCCAGCAGCTCGGAGAATAGTGATGAGCAGTTCTTC
-	-	TRBV3-1	TRBJ2-3	CASSQLGKADTQYF	TGTGCCAGCAGCCAGCTGGGGAAGGCAGATACGCAGTATTTT
few	TRBD1	TRBV7-2	TRBJ1-6	CASRGQGANSPLHF	TGTGCCAGCAGAGGACAGGGGGCCAATTCACCCCTCCACTTT
few	-	TRBV18	TRBJ2-1	CASSPPGRSSYNEQFF	TGTGCCAGCTCACCTCCCGGCCGAAGCTCCTACAATGAGCAGTTCTTC
-	-	TRBV2	TRBJ1-1	CASSDESGVGRNTEAFF	TGTGCCAGCAGTGACGAGTCAGGGGTCGGGAGGAACACTGAAGCTTTCTTT
-	-	TRBV7-9	TRBJ1-1	CASSLARIGDTEAFF	TGTGCCAGCAGCTTAGCGAGAATAGGGGACACTGAAGCTTTCTTT
few	-	TRBV7-8	TRBJ2-3	CASSHLGNTDTQYF	TGTGCCAGCAGCCACTTAGGGAACACAGATACGCAGTATTTT
-	TRBD2	TRBV12-3/TRBV12-4	TRBJ2-3	CASSRTSGGAHGTDTQYF	TGTGCCAGCAGCAGGACTAGCGGGGGGGCCCATGGCACAGATACGCAGTATTTT
-	TRBD2	TRBV10-3	TRBJ2-3	CAIKGAGGNTQYF	TGTGCCATCAAGGGAGCGGGAGGGAATACGCAGTATTTT
many	-	TRBV5-1	TRBJ2-1	CASSLGWTNQNEQFF	TGCGCCAGCAGCTTGGGTTGGACTAACCAGAATGAGCAGTTCTTC
many	-	TRBV12-3/TRBV12-4	TRBJ1-1	CASSLKGSGGMNTEAFF	TGTGCCAGCAGTTTAAAGGGCTCAGGAGGAATGAACACTGAAGCTTTCTTT
-	TRBD2	TRBV12-3/TRBV12-4	TRBJ2-7	CASSWAGGRPRKYF	TGTGCCAGCAGTTGGGCGGGCGGGAGGCCGCGGAAGTACTTC
many	TRBD1	TRBV5-1	TRBJ2-1	CASSPDRASEQFF	TGCGCCAGCAGCCCCGACAGGGCAAGTGAGCAGTTCTTC
few	-	TRBV12-3/TRBV12-4	TRBJ2-1	CASSPSGGGYYNEQFF	TGTGCCAGCAGCCCCTCAGGGGGGGGATACTACAATGAGCAGTTCTTC
-	TRBD2	TRBV3-1	TRBJ2-2	CASSRRVAGVSNTGELFF	TGTGCCAGCAGCCGCAGGGTGGCGGGGGTCTCGAACACCGGGGAGCTGTTTTTT
-	-	TRBV7-6	TRBJ2-1	CASSPQSWGSYNEQFF	TGTGCCAGCAGCCCCCAATCTTGGGGGTCCTACAATGAGCAGTTCTTC
few	-	TRBV5-1	TRBJ1-2	CASSQKVTYGYTF	TGCGCCAGCAGCCAGAAAGTAACCTATGGCTACACCTTC
-	-	TRBV2	TRBJ1-2	CASSARGNYGYTF	TGTGCCAGCAGTGCGAGGGGAAACTATGGCTACACCTTC
-	TRBD2	TRBV2	TRBJ2-3	CASRGLAGGPLSTDTQYF	TGTGCCAGCAGAGGACTAGCGGGGGGCCCACTTAGCACAGATACGCAGTATTTT
few	TRBD2	TRBV7-9	TRBJ2-3	CASGSGGASTDTQYF	TGTGCTAGCGGTAGCGGGGGGGCTAGCACAGATACGCAGTATTTT
-	-	TRBV6-1	TRBJ2-1	CASSGALALHDEQFF	TGTGCCAGCAGTGGGGCCCTAGCACTGCACGATGAGCAGTTCTTC
few	-	TRBV6-1	TRBJ1-6	CASSEGTYWGSPLHF	TGTGCCAGCAGTGAGGGCACCTATTGGGGTTCACCCCTCCACTTT
-	-	TRBV11-3	TRBJ2-4	CASSQGPGDIQYF	TGTGCCAGCAGCCAGGGGCCGGGGGACATTCAGTACTTC
-	-	TRBV6-1	TRBJ1-2	CASSQGNRVEVYGYTF	TGTGCCAGCAGCCAGGGGAACAGGGTAGAAGTCTATGGCTACACCTTC
many	-	TRBV4-1	TRBJ2-2	CAAGPPVNTGELFF	TGCGCCGCGGGGCCCCCGGTGAACACCGGGGAGCTGTTTTTT
few	-	TRBV6-1	TRBJ2-3	CASSDGLLGGGLNTQYF	TGTGCCAGCAGTGACGGGCTGTTGGGGGGGGGCCTAAATACGCAGTATTTT
few	-	TRBV6-1	TRBJ1-4	CASSMGRREKLFF	TGTGCCAGCAGTATGGGAAGGCGTGAAAAACTGTTTTTT
-	-	TRBV7-9	TRBJ2-3	CASSLYLSSTDTQYF	TGTGCCAGCAGCTTATATTTGTCAAGCACAGATACGCAGTATTTT